Below are 32 T cell receptor beta chains sequenced from a single sample in a study of CD8+ T cells in alopecia areata. Extraction and reverse transcription of RNA yielded cDNA as the sequencing template. Clones were sequenced by immunoSEQ multiplex PCR, and TCRdb holds only the in-frame ones, with some missing. In the table there are roughly 20,000 clones, less than 70% of which are singletons. Sorting of CD4+ cells into CD25+CD127- cells was performed for roughly 5 patients. Source material: CD4+ Tregs sorted from blood. These receptors were collected from a human donor with alopecia areata.

The chain uses TRBV5-1 and TRBJ2-1; D unresolved. From germline, CDR1 is SGHRS and CDR2 YFSETQ. This CDR3 is built from 13 residues. The V gene lost 0 bases and the J gene lost 3 bases, with 4 bases spanning the gap. CDR3 protein: CASSLGSYNEQFF. The CDR3 coding sequence is TGCGCCAGCAGCTTGGGCAGCTACAATGAGCAGTTCTTC.

The gene calls are TRBV5-1 and TRBJ2-1; D gene ambiguous. Trimming cost V 1 base and J 7 bases, with 9 bases left between them. Germline values: CDR1 SGHRS, CDR2 YFSETQ. The CDR3 has 13 residues. The CDR3 DNA follows: TGCGCCAGCAGCTTGTACGTGGGTAATGAGCAGTTCTTC. Its translation is CASSLYVGNEQFF. Full variable domain (rest looked up from reference TRBV5-1 and TRBJ2-1): KAGVTQTPRYLIKTRGQQVTLSCSPISGHRSVSWYQQTPGQGLQFLFEYFSETQRNKGNFPGRFSGRQFSNSRSEMNVSTLELGDSALYLCASSLYVGNEQFFGPGTRLTVL.

J is TRBJ2-3 and V is TRBV7-2, with D perhaps matching TRBD1 (5 bases). This CDR3 has 14 amino acids. Germline-derived CDR1 and CDR2 are SGHTA and FQGNSA. V lost 1 base and J 9 bases, leaving 14 bases between the germline ends. The CDR3: CASSLEDSVSTQYF. In nucleotides, the CDR3 is TGTGCCAGCAGCTTAGAAGACAGTGTAAGCACGCAGTATTTT.

This clone was observed once. This chain links TRBV6-5 with TRBJ2-1; D might be TRBD1 (5 bases). Germline CDR1 MNHEY, CDR2 SVGAGI. The CDR3 has 12 amino acids. The germline V and J ends were trimmed by 5 bases and 8 bases, with 10 bases remaining between them. The CDR3 coding sequence is TGTGCCAGCAGTCTGCAGGGCCATGAGCAGTTCTTC. Translation: CASSLQGHEQFF.

V and J are TRBV7-2 and TRBJ2-7, with D possibly being TRBD2 (5 bases). Germline CDR1 reads SGHTA; CDR2 reads FQGNSA. The CDR3 runs 14 residues. V was trimmed by 0 bases and J by 1 base, leaving 7 bases between them. The chain's CDR3 is CASSLAAASYEQYF. The CDR3 nucleotides are TGTGCCAGCAGCTTAGCAGCGGCATCCTACGAGCAGTACTTC. Variable domain in full (rest from reference TRBV7-2 and TRBJ2-7): GAGVSQSPSNKVTEKGKDVELRCDPISGHTALYWYRQSLGQGLEFLIYFQGNSAPDKSGLPSDRFSAERTGGSVSTLTIQRTQQEDSAVYLCASSLAAASYEQYFGPGTRLTVT.

The CDR3 here is CSAGKTGRPSGGGEFF. CDR3 DNA: TGCAGCGCTGGGAAAACGGGACGTCCCTCGGGCGGTGGGGAGTTCTTC. V gene TRBV29-1 combines with J gene TRBJ2-1; D could derive from TRBD1 or TRBD2 (5 bases each). The CDR3 covers 16 residues. Germline V gene data show CDR1 as SQVTM and CDR2 as ANQGSEA. V lost 7 bases to trimming and J lost 14 bases, with 33 bases between them.

The sample holds a few counts of this clone. The genes are TRBV5-1 and TRBJ2-1; D gene unclear. The V end lost 4 bases, the J end lost 7 bases, and 6 bases lay between the germline ends. This CDR3 region has 11 residues. Germline CDR1 is SGHRS and CDR2 is YFSETQ. CDR3 in DNA: TGCGCCAGCAGCCGATTGAATGAGCAGTTCTTC. Its protein is CASSRLNEQFF.

In regard to this clone: This specimen includes other DNA sequences encoding the same CDR3. This chain links TRBV19 with TRBJ1-5; perhaps TRBD1 as D (5 bases). The CDR3 runs 14 residues. Germline CDR1 reads LNHDA; CDR2 reads SQIVND (reference sequence). Trimming took off 4 bases at V and 6 bases at J, with 13 bases between the two ends. The CDR3 here is CASSSQGARQPQHF. CDR3 DNA: TGTGCCAGTAGTAGTCAAGGGGCGCGTCAGCCCCAGCATTTT.

The chain combines TRBV6-5 with TRBJ2-1; D is unclear. This CDR3 contains 14 residues. Trimming cost V 6 bases and J 3 bases, with 12 bases left between them. Germline V gene sequence: CDR1 MNHEY, CDR2 SVGAGI. The DNA for the CDR3 is TGTGCCAGCAGGTCGTATGCAGGCTACAATGAGCAGTTCTTC. It translates to CASRSYAGYNEQFF.

The V gene is TRBV27, the J gene TRBJ1-2; 7 bases align to TRBD1. After removal of 5 bases from V and 5 bases from J, the junction contained 2 bases not matched to a gene. This CDR3 spans 12 amino acids. Germline-derived CDR1 and CDR2 are MNHEY and SMNVEV (reference sequence). In DNA, the CDR3 is TGTGCCAGCAGTACACAGGGGTATGGCTACACCTTC. Its protein product is CASSTQGYGYTF.

The chain joins TRBV6-5 to TRBJ2-7; 9 nucleotides align to TRBD1. The CDR3 has 15 residues. Germline lookup yields CDR1 MNHEY and CDR2 SVGAGI. V was pared by 3 bases and J by 7 bases, with 10 bases of the junction left unmatched. CDR3 in amino acids: CASSYLGTGLGEQYF. CDR3 nucleotides: TGTGCCAGCAGTTATCTGGGGACAGGGCTCGGTGAGCAGTACTTC.

This clone has more than one count but fewer than ten. The J gene is TRBJ2-1, the V gene TRBV28, with 15 nucleotides matching TRBD2. With 5 bases clipped from V and 6 bases from J, the junction kept 8 bases outside the gene matches. This CDR3 is 17 amino acids long. Germline V gene data show CDR1 as MDHEN and CDR2 as SYDVKM. The CDR3 nucleotides read TGTGCCAGCAGTCGAAAAGCGGGACTAGCGGGGGGCAATGAGCAGTTCTTC. Translating it yields CASSRKAGLAGGNEQFF.

The chain uses TRBV29-1 and TRBJ1-4, with D perhaps matching TRBD1 (6 bases). CDR1 and CDR2 (germline): SQVTM, ANQGSEA. This CDR3 contains 14 residues. V dropped 7 bases and J dropped 4 bases, with 16 bases sitting between them. The CDR3: CSADPGASNEKLFF. In nucleotides, the CDR3 is TGCAGCGCTGACCCAGGGGCCAGTAATGAAAAACTGTTTTTT.

The rearrangement uses TRBV29-1 and TRBJ2-7, with 8 bases that match TRBD2. This CDR3 is 13 amino acids long. The V segment lost 6 bases and the J segment 6 bases; nucleotides outside the gene matches: 10. Germline loops: CDR1 SQVTM, CDR2 ANQGSEA. CDR3 amino acids: CSVFSGTPTEQYF. The CDR3 DNA reads TGCAGCGTATTTAGCGGGACCCCCACCGAGCAGTACTTC.

This clone has only a few counts. V and J are TRBV4-3 and TRBJ2-3; 8 bases agree with TRBD1. The J segment lost 1 base and the V segment lost 4 bases, leaving 1 base of the junction unmatched. CDR3 length equals 14 residues. Germline CDR1 is LGHNA and CDR2 is YSLEER. In DNA, the CDR3 is TGCGCCAGCAGCCCGACAGGGGGCACAGATACGCAGTATTTT. This gives the protein CASSPTGGTDTQYF.

This clone was observed a handful of times. The J gene is TRBJ2-5, the V gene TRBV7-8, with TRBD1 matching over 7 bases. Germline CDR1 reads SGHVS; CDR2 reads FQNEAQ. Losses at the gene ends were 1 base for V and 5 bases for J; bases not matched to a gene: 7. The CDR3 loop spans 15 amino acids. In DNA form, the CDR3 reads TGTGCCAGCAGCTTAGAGGGGGCAGGCCGGGAGACCCAGTACTTC. Its protein is CASSLEGAGRETQYF.

This clone was seen a few times. The rearrangement links TRBV9 to TRBJ2-5; D might be TRBD2 (6 bases). The V gene's germline CDR1 is SGDLS and CDR2 YYNGEE. The V gene lost 10 bases and the J gene lost 5 bases, with 15 bases spanning the gap. The CDR3 sequence is 12 residues long. The CDR3: CAGKRGSETQYF. The DNA of the CDR3 is TGTGCCGGAAAACGGGGGTCGGAGACCCAGTACTTC.

The chain is built from TRBV19 and TRBJ2-1, with D hard to call. The CDR3 has 12 residues. Trimming cost V 4 bases and J 4 bases, with 5 bases left between them. Germline-derived CDR1 and CDR2 are LNHDA and SQIVND (reference sequence). CDR3 region: CASSTGYNEQFF. The DNA for the CDR3 is TGTGCCAGTAGTACTGGATACAATGAGCAGTTCTTC. The full variable domain, its missing parts supplied by reference TRBV19 and TRBJ2-1, is DGGITQSPKYLFRKEGQNVTLSCEQNLNHDAMYWYRQDPGQGLRLIYYSQIVNDFQKGDIAEGYSVSREKKESFPLTVTSAQKNPTAFYLCASSTGYNEQFFGPGTRLTVL.

This clone was found a few times. V usage is TRBV28 and J usage is TRBJ2-7; 11 bases align to TRBD1. Germline CDR1 and CDR2: MDHEN and SYDVKM. This CDR3 has 14 residues. Trimming cost V 5 bases and J 6 bases; bases outside gene matches: 6. As DNA, the CDR3 is TGTGCCAGCAGTCCGGGGGACAGGGGGGGCGAGCAGTACTTC. This gives the protein CASSPGDRGGEQYF. Full variable domain (remainder filled in from reference TRBV28 and TRBJ2-7): DVKVTQSSRYLVKRTGEKVFLECVQDMDHENMFWYRQDPGLGLRLIYFSYDVKMKEKGDIPEGYSVSREKKERFSLILESASTNQTSMYLCASSPGDRGGEQYFGPGTRLTVT.

The V gene is TRBV6-5, the J gene TRBJ1-2; the D is unclear. The CDR3 runs to 14 residues. Trimming cost V 2 bases and J 3 bases, with 10 bases left between them. Germline V gene sequence: CDR1 MNHEY, CDR2 SVGAGI. Written as DNA, the CDR3 is TGTGCCAGCAGTTACGGGCAGGCCGACTATGGCTACACCTTC. It encodes CASSYGQADYGYTF.

By sample share, this clone is large (0.1 to 1%). The chain carries TRBV18 and TRBJ2-5; D call uncertain. This CDR3 is built from 14 residues. The ends were cut back, 3 bases at V and 1 base at J, with 9 bases in the middle. From germline, CDR1 is KGHSH and CDR2 LQKENI. CDR3 in DNA: TGTGCCAGCTCACCGTCGGCAGTCCAAGAGACCCAGTACTTC. The encoded protein is CASSPSAVQETQYF.

The chain joins TRBV29-1 to TRBJ2-5; 9 bases align to TRBD2. TRBJ2-7 matches the DNA end more closely, so the J call is doubtful. CDR3 length equals 14 residues. Germline loops: CDR1 SQVTM, CDR2 ANQGSEA. The CDR3 reads CSVEGSGSSYEQYF. In DNA form, the CDR3 reads TGCAGCGTTGAGGGTAGCGGGAGTTCCTACGAGCAGTACTTC.

The chain combines TRBV10-3 with TRBJ2-2; maybe TRBD1 (6 bases). The CDR3 is 15 residues long. V shed 4 bases and J shed 2 bases, with 11 bases lying between them. Germline values: CDR1 ENHRY, CDR2 SYGVKD. Here the CDR3 DNA reads TGTGCCATCAGTGTAGACAGGCTAAACACCGGGGAGCTGTTTTTT. This encodes CAISVDRLNTGELFF.

This clone was counted between two and nine times. The chain uses TRBV5-1 and TRBJ2-2, with D possibly being TRBD1 (5 bases). Trimming left V 4 bases short and J 0 bases short, with 10 bases between. This CDR3 contains 15 residues. CDR1 SGHRS and CDR2 YFSETQ come from the germline V gene. Written as DNA, the CDR3 is TGCGCCAGCAGCCTTCAGGGTTCGAACACCGGGGAGCTGTTTTTT. It translates to CASSLQGSNTGELFF.

This clone was observed a single time. This chain joins TRBV28 and TRBJ1-1, with D maybe TRBD1 (6 bases). Germline lookup yields CDR1 MDHEN and CDR2 SYDVKM. Trimming pared 8 bases from V and 6 bases from J, leaving 19 bases between. This CDR3 is 14 amino acids long. CDR3 in DNA: TGTGCCAGCGAACTCTCCAGGGGAGGCGCTGAAGCTTTCTTT. It codes for CASELSRGGAEAFF.

This chain joins TRBV10-3 and TRBJ1-2; 12 positions agree with TRBD1. V shed 0 bases, J shed 0 bases, and the junction held 11 bases outside the gene matches. The length of the CDR3 is 20 residues. CDR1 and CDR2 (germline): ENHRY, SYGVKD. CDR3 region: CAISESISGQGALPNYGYTF. CDR3 nucleotides: TGTGCCATCAGTGAGTCGATTTCGGGACAGGGGGCGCTACCTAACTATGGCTACACCTTC.

This chain joins TRBV2 and TRBJ2-3, with a possible D match to TRBD2 (5 bases). Per the germline V gene, CDR1 is SNHLY and CDR2 is FYNNEI. Trimming took 9 bases from V and 0 from J, leaving 13 bases between them. The CDR3 is 14 amino acids. The DNA for the CDR3 is TGTGCCAGTACCGCGGCGGGTAGCACAGATACGCAGTATTTT. It encodes CASTAAGSTDTQYF.

On this clone itself: Germline is not matched at one junction end, which may reflect a read error. This sample includes further DNA sequences coding for the same CDR3. This sequence joins TRBV5-6 and TRBJ1-1; D is ambiguous. The germline gives CDR1 SGHDT, CDR2 YYEEEE. There are 15 residues in the CDR3. CDR3 in amino acids: CASSFKWISNTEAFF. CDR3 bases: TGTGCCAGCAGCTTTAAATGGATCTCGAACACTGAGGCTTTCTTT. The variable domain in full, completed from reference TRBV5-6 and TRBJ1-1, reads DAGVTQSPTHLIKTRGQQVTLRCSPKSGHDTVSWYQQALGQGPQFIFQYYEEEERQRGNFPDRFSGHQFPNYSSELNVNALLLGDSALYLCASSFKWISNTEAFFGQGTRLTVV.

This chain connects TRBV4-2 to TRBJ2-2; D ambiguous. Between the trimmed V and J ends, which lost 1 base and 0 bases, there was a span of 9 bases. Germline CDR1 and CDR2: LGHNA and YNFKEQ. This CDR3 spans 16 amino acids. CDR3 bases: TGTGCCAGCAGCCAAGTTGTATTGGCGAACACCGGGGAGCTGTTTTTT. This gives the protein CASSQVVLANTGELFF.

The chain couples TRBV18 to TRBJ2-5; D is unresolved. The CDR3 is 12 amino acids. The V gene's germline CDR1 is KGHSH and CDR2 LQKENI. V was pared by 3 bases and J by 7 bases, with 9 bases between. CDR3 bases: TGTGCCAGCTCACCCCTCGGCGCGACCCAGTACTTC. It yields the protein CASSPLGATQYF. The full variable domain, with the rest looked up from reference TRBV18 and TRBJ2-5, is NAGVMQNPRHLVRRRGQEARLRCSPMKGHSHVYWYRQLPEEGLKFMVYLQKENIIDESGMPKERFSAEFPKEGPSILRIQQVVRGDSAAYFCASSPLGATQYFGPGTRLLVL.

The chain is built from TRBV6-5 and TRBJ2-3; TRBD1 matches 7 bases. The V segment lost 2 bases and the J segment 2 bases; nucleotides outside the gene matches: 4. Looked up from germline, CDR1 is MNHEY and CDR2 is SVGAGI. The CDR3 length is 15 residues. CDR3 bases: TGTGCCAGCAGTTACGAGACAGGGCACACAGATACGCAGTATTTT. This encodes CASSYETGHTDTQYF.

This clone came up a few times. The rearrangement uses TRBV28 and TRBJ1-1, with a weak D call TRBD1 (5 bases). The V end lost 3 bases, the J end lost 0 bases, and 8 bases lay between the germline ends. Germline assignment: CDR1 MDHEN and CDR2 SYDVKM. The CDR3 runs to 14 residues. The DNA for the CDR3 is TGTGCCAGCAGTTTTGCGGGGGTGAACACTGAAGCTTTCTTT. Translation gives CASSFAGVNTEAFF.